Shown below are 20 T cell receptor beta chains from a single sample sequenced in a study of blood T cell repertoires in COVID-19. The method was immunoSEQ multiplex PCR; TCRdb's version includes in-frame clones alone and lacks a portion of them. The sample includes 68,000 or so clones, over 75% of them seen just once. Source material: peripheral blood. The receptors were sampled from a man aged 35-49 years with COVID-19, enrolled during active disease.

The genes are TRBV12-3 or TRBV12-4 and TRBJ2-7; no definite D call. The CDR3 runs 13 residues. The V end lost 5 bases, the J end lost 6 bases, and 14 bases lay between the germline ends. In nucleotides, the CDR3 is TGTGCCAGCAGTCTCTCGAGGTTCTCCGAGCAGTACTTC. Protein sequence: CASSLSRFSEQYF.

The V call is TRBV6-1, the J call TRBJ2-7; D is perhaps TRBD2 (6 bases). The germline V and J ends were trimmed by 0 bases and 11 bases, with 11 bases remaining between them. This CDR3 comprises 12 residues. Germline V gene lookup returns CDR1 MNHNS and CDR2 SASEGT. CDR3 in DNA: TGTGCCAGCAGTGAAGCTTCGGGGGTGGAGTACTTC. Its protein is CASSEASGVEYF.

This clone was picked up one time. This rearrangement joins TRBV7-9 to TRBJ2-4; possible D gene TRBD2, 7 bases. The V gene's germline CDR1 is SEHNR and CDR2 FQNEAQ (reference sequence). The CDR3 runs to 15 residues. V was clipped by 5 bases and J by 5 bases, with 16 bases between them. This CDR3 reads CASSPGIGGENIQYF. CDR3 sequence (DNA): TGTGCCAGCAGCCCCGGGATAGGGGGGGAAAACATTCAGTACTTC.

This clone was detected once. This chain joins TRBV3-1 (or the pseudogene TRBV3-2) and TRBJ1-5, with D unresolved. V was cut by 1 base and J by 4 bases, with 5 bases left in between. This CDR3 has 13 residues. In germline, CDR1 is LGHDT, CDR2 YNNKEL (reference sequence). For the CDR3, the DNA is TGTGCCAGCAGCCAAGGGCCAAATCAGCCCCAGCATTTT. This encodes CASSQGPNQPQHF.

The CDR3 loop is CASSESRGAGQPQHF. The CDR3 nucleotides read TGTGCCAGCAGTGAATCTCGGGGGGCAGGTCAGCCCCAGCATTTT. V gene TRBV6-1 combines with J gene TRBJ1-5; tentatively, D is TRBD1 (6 bases). The CDR3 extends over 15 amino acids. With 2 bases removed from V and 6 bases from J, the gap between germline ends came to 14 bases. The V gene's germline CDR1 is MNHNS and CDR2 SASEGT.

This chain connects TRBV28 to TRBJ2-7; the match to TRBD1 covers 7 bases. The trim removed 6 bases at V and 1 base at J, leaving 0 bases unmatched. This CDR3 is built from 12 residues. Per the germline V gene, CDR1 is MDHEN and CDR2 is SYDVKM. CDR3 nucleotides: TGTGCCAGCAGACAGGGGTCCTACGAGCAGTACTTC. This codes for CASRQGSYEQYF.

The rearrangement links TRBV19 to TRBJ1-1, with 10 bases lining up with TRBD1. CDR1 LNHDA and CDR2 SQIVND come from the germline V gene (reference sequence). Trimming took 5 bases from V and 5 from J; bases not matched to a gene: 11. The CDR3 is 16 amino acids. The CDR3 spells CASSARTGGGRTEAFF. The CDR3, as DNA: TGTGCCAGTAGTGCACGGACAGGGGGGGGAAGAACTGAAGCTTTCTTT.

The rearrangement joins TRBV28 to TRBJ2-3; 7 positions match TRBD2. Trimming removed 6 bases from V and 0 bases from J; junction bases left unmatched: 12. Germline-derived CDR1 and CDR2 are MDHEN and SYDVKM. CDR3 length: 17 residues. The CDR3 loop reads CASSLLGAGSSTDTQYF. CDR3 coding DNA: TGTGCCAGCAGCCTCCTCGGAGCGGGGTCTAGCACAGATACGCAGTATTTT.

This clone was seen only a few times. The gene calls are TRBV7-9 and TRBJ1-4, with 8 bases that match TRBD1. Germline loops: CDR1 SEHNR, CDR2 FQNEAQ (reference sequence). This CDR3 has 13 residues. The V segment lost 6 bases and the J segment 8 bases; nucleotides outside the gene matches: 5. CDR3 DNA sequence: TGTGCCAGCAGACAGGGGGTTGAGGAAAAACTGTTTTTT. As protein: CASRQGVEEKLFF.

This chain connects TRBV5-4 to TRBJ2-4; 7 positions match TRBD1. With 0 bases clipped from V and 9 bases from J, the junction kept 0 bases outside the gene matches. The CDR3 contains 12 residues. Germline V gives CDR1 SGHNT, CDR2 YYREEE (reference sequence). CDR3 bases: TGTGCCAGCAGCTTGGCAGGGGGCATTCAGTACTTC. Amino acids: CASSLAGGIQYF.

A single count supports this clone. V is TRBV2 and J is TRBJ2-7; D uncertain. The V end lost 3 bases, the J end lost 6 bases, and 12 bases lay between the germline ends. This CDR3 is built from 13 residues. Germline assignment: CDR1 SNHLY and CDR2 FYNNEI. The CDR3 here is CASSETLYGEQYF. CDR3 in DNA: TGTGCCAGCAGTGAGACACTTTACGGCGAGCAGTACTTC.

The genes are TRBV6-5 and TRBJ1-2; 8 bases fit TRBD1. V gave up 6 bases and J gave up 8 bases; unmatched junction bases: 14. The CDR3 is 15 residues long. Germline V gene sequence: CDR1 MNHEY, CDR2 SVGAGI. The CDR3 DNA is TGTGCCAGCAGCCTGATGGGACAGGAAAGTGACGGCTACACCTTC. This translates into CASSLMGQESDGYTF.

This chain links TRBV29-1 with TRBJ2-2; 10 nucleotides line up with TRBD1. Germline assignment: CDR1 SQVTM and CDR2 ANQGSEA. Losses at the gene ends were 6 bases for V and 6 bases for J; bases not matched to a gene: 16. CDR3 length equals 17 residues. For the CDR3, the DNA is TGCAGCGTCTTGAACGCCGACAGGGGGCGTGCGCCCGGGGAGCTGTTTTTT. It encodes CSVLNADRGRAPGELFF.

This sequence joins TRBV25-1 and TRBJ2-1, with 8 bases fitting TRBD1. The CDR3 runs 16 residues. V shed 2 bases, J shed 9 bases, and the junction held 12 bases outside the gene matches. The germline V gene encodes CDR1 MGHDK and CDR2 SYGVNS. The CDR3 reads CASSEPRQGFGGEQFF. In DNA, the CDR3 is TGTGCCAGCAGTGAACCCCGACAGGGGTTTGGAGGTGAGCAGTTCTTC.

The rearrangement uses TRBV27 and TRBJ1-2; D is perhaps TRBD1 (5 bases). The V and J ends lost 5 bases and 2 bases respectively, with 9 bases between them. Looked up from germline, CDR1 is MNHEY and CDR2 is SMNVEV (reference sequence). The CDR3 loop spans 13 amino acids. As DNA, the CDR3 is TGTGCCAGCAGTCTCAAGGGGAACTATGGCTACACCTTC. Translating it yields CASSLKGNYGYTF.

The chain employs TRBV6-5 and TRBJ2-7; 7 bases fit TRBD1. The CDR3 runs to 13 residues. The J segment lost 4 bases and the V segment lost 10 bases, leaving 10 bases of the junction unmatched. Germline CDR1 and CDR2: MNHEY and SVGAGI. The CDR3 is CATGQAYSYEQYF. In DNA form, the CDR3 reads TGTGCCACTGGACAGGCCTATTCATACGAGCAGTACTTC.

This clone occurred a few times. The chain links TRBV21-1 to TRBJ1-5. TRBV21-1 is given as a pseudogene. CDR3 length equals 14 residues. This CDR3 reads CASSRQAVGQPQHF. CDR3 nucleotide sequence: TGTGCCAGCAGCCGACAAGCGGTCGGCCAGCCCCAGCATTTT.

The chain links TRBV6-5 to TRBJ1-6, with D maybe TRBD1 (5 bases). V was trimmed by 7 bases and J by 7 bases, leaving 8 bases between them. CDR3 length equals 12 residues. Germline CDR1 and CDR2: MNHEY and SVGAGI. The CDR3 region is CASKRGNSPLHF. CDR3 bases: TGTGCCAGCAAAAGGGGAAATTCACCCCTCCACTTT.

The chain has TRBV6-1 and TRBJ1-1; a weak D match, TRBD1 (6 bases). The CDR3 is 15 residues long. Germline CDR1 and CDR2: MNHNS and SASEGT. V was shortened by 2 bases and J by 1 base, with 11 bases between the two germline ends. This CDR3 is CASSETWTANTEAFF. DNA for the CDR3: TGTGCCAGCAGTGAAACTTGGACAGCGAACACTGAAGCTTTCTTT.

The V and J genes are TRBV15 and TRBJ2-7, with 7 positions matching TRBD1. Unmatched junction bases numbered 4, after V lost 4 bases and J lost 4 bases. CDR1 and CDR2 from the germline V gene are LNHNV and YYDKDF (reference sequence). The length of the CDR3 is 13 residues. The CDR3 DNA is TGTGCCACCAGCATTACGACAGGGTACGAGCAGTACTTC. This encodes CATSITTGYEQYF.